These 13 T cell receptor beta chains were all obtained from the same sample, sequenced in a study of T cell responses to AZD1222 COVID-19 vaccine. TCRdb's copy holds only in-frame clones and misses some; the assay was immunoSEQ multiplex PCR. The sample lists 150,000 to 200,000 clones, about 92% seen once, with 8.5% to 12% in the top ten. This specimen consisted of peripheral blood, obtained on day 0 of AZD1222 vaccination. These receptors originate from an adult in good health.

V gene TRBV2 combines with J gene TRBJ1-1; D gene unclear. The CDR3 is 14 amino acids. CDR1 is SNHLY, CDR2 FYNNEI, per germline. V gave up 7 bases and J gave up 4 bases, with 16 bases separating them. CDR3 protein: CASTSNTMGTEAFF. The CDR3 DNA reads as TGTGCCAGCACCTCCAACACGATGGGCACTGAAGCTTTCTTT.

The chain links TRBV19 to TRBJ1-5; TRBD1 matches 8 bases. CDR1 and CDR2 (germline): LNHDA, SQIVND (reference sequence). V shed 5 bases, J shed 0 bases, and the junction held 6 bases outside the gene matches. The CDR3 length is 16 residues. Here the CDR3 reads CASSPGQVYSNQPQHF. CDR3 nucleotide sequence: TGTGCCAGTAGTCCGGGACAGGTCTATAGCAATCAGCCCCAGCATTTT.

The rearrangement links TRBV30 to TRBJ1-6, with unresolved D. The CDR3 loop spans 13 amino acids. Per the germline V gene, CDR1 is GTSNPN and CDR2 is SVGIG (reference sequence). Trimming shortened V by 2 bases and J by 9 bases, and 11 bases separated the two germline ends. In nucleotides, the CDR3 is TGTGCCTGGAGTCCTGGAGGGAGTTCACCCCTCCACTTT. Translating gives CAWSPGGSSPLHF.

The chain couples TRBV7-9 to TRBJ2-2; D call uncertain. V was cut by 8 bases and J by 0 bases, with 13 bases left in between. Germline CDR1 reads SEHNR; CDR2 reads FQNEAQ (reference sequence). The CDR3 loop spans 15 amino acids. CDR3 loop: CASHVRVTNTGELFF. CDR3 DNA sequence: TGTGCCAGCCATGTACGGGTAACGAACACCGGGGAGCTGTTTTTT.

This chain joins TRBV5-1 and TRBJ1-1; 10 nucleotides agree with TRBD1. CDR1 SGHRS and CDR2 YFSETQ come from the germline V gene. J lost 1 base, V lost 4 bases, and 10 bases had no gene match. This CDR3 is 17 amino acids long. CDR3 nucleotides: TGCGCCAGCAGCGCCAGGGACAGGGGACGGTCGAACACTGAAGCTTTCTTT. This codes for CASSARDRGRSNTEAFF.

V usage is TRBV5-1 and J usage is TRBJ1-2, with TRBD1 identical over 8 bases. The CDR3 consists of 16 residues. In germline, CDR1 is SGHRS, CDR2 YFSETQ. With V trimmed by 3 bases and J by 4 bases, 11 bases remained unmatched. CDR3 in amino acids: CASSSTRTGQSYGYTF. CDR3 DNA sequence: TGCGCCAGCAGCTCGACCCGGACAGGGCAGAGCTATGGCTACACCTTC.

The V and J genes are TRBV12-5 and TRBJ1-5, with unresolved D. There are 12 residues in the CDR3. Germline values: CDR1 LGHNT, CDR2 FRNRAP. The V end lost 1 base, the J end lost 4 bases, and 2 bases lay between the germline ends. For the CDR3, the DNA is TGTGCTAGTGGTTTGGCTAATCAGCCCCAGCATTTT. The encoded protein is CASGLANQPQHF.

V gene TRBV5-6 combines with J gene TRBJ2-1; TRBD1 matches at 7 bases. The germline V gene has CDR1 SGHDT and CDR2 YYEEEE. V lost 1 base, J lost 10 bases, and 2 bases stayed unmatched. CDR3 size: 12 residues. CDR3 DNA: TGTGCCAGCAGCTTGACAGGGGTGGAGCAGTTCTTC. Residues: CASSLTGVEQFF.

The V and J genes are TRBV11-3 and TRBJ1-1; TRBD1 is a possible D gene (6 bases). V was cut by 5 bases and J by 6 bases, with 13 bases left in between. Germline CDR1 and CDR2: SGHNT and YENEEA. The CDR3 sequence is 13 residues long. The CDR3 nucleotides are TGTGCCAGCAGCCCCCATCCAGGGGCTGAAGCTTTCTTT. Protein sequence: CASSPHPGAEAFF.

The V and J genes are TRBV2 and TRBJ1-1, with D possibly TRBD1 on 5 matching bases. Germline assignment: CDR1 SNHLY and CDR2 FYNNEI. V dropped 7 bases and J dropped 4 bases, with 16 bases sitting between them. The CDR3 has 14 amino acids. CDR3 sequence reads: CASKGLGEGTEAFF. In nucleotides, the CDR3 is TGTGCCAGCAAGGGGCTCGGGGAGGGCACTGAAGCTTTCTTT.

The chain has TRBV7-2 and TRBJ1-1; maybe TRBD1 (5 bases). CDR3 size: 12 residues. Germline lookup yields CDR1 SGHTA and CDR2 FQGNSA. V lost 2 bases and J 11 bases, leaving 12 bases between the germline ends. CDR3 region: CASSLWGIDAFF. DNA for the CDR3: TGTGCCAGCAGCTTATGGGGGATTGACGCTTTCTTT.

The rearrangement links TRBV6-5 to TRBJ1-1; the D is unclear. The CDR3 sequence is 15 residues long. V was cut by 6 bases and J by 2 bases, with 16 bases left in between. Germline values: CDR1 MNHEY, CDR2 SVGAGI. The CDR3 is CASRGHSGKNTEAFF. CDR3 nucleotide sequence: TGTGCCAGCAGAGGCCATTCGGGGAAAAACACTGAAGCTTTCTTT.

The chain is built from TRBV12-5 and TRBJ1-2; 8 bases line up with TRBD1. The germline V gene encodes CDR1 LGHNT and CDR2 FRNRAP. This CDR3 comprises 13 residues. V lost 7 bases to trimming and J lost 4 bases; unmatched junction nucleotides: 5. CDR3 sequence: CASARTGSYGYTF. The CDR3 nucleotides are TGTGCTAGTGCCCGGACAGGGAGCTATGGCTACACCTTC.